Included here is one T cell receptor (beta chain) sequence, with context. Its antigen is undetermined. A much larger clone differs by one base, so this may be a read error. This record belongs to a study of regulatory T cells in long-lasting Graves disease. In the study overall: Prior antithyroid drug treatment in newly diagnosed Graves' patients lasted under 3 months.

For TCR beta, libraries came from iRepertoire HTBI primers and Arm-PCR of CDR3 regions. From the multiplex PCR reads, TCRdb called clonotypes with MiXCR, one entry per CDR3 protein. The sample carries fewer than 650,000 distinct CDR3 sequences, about 16% recorded once. There are 12 residues in the CDR3. The V end lost 5 bases, the J end lost 10 bases, and 17 bases lay between the germline ends. Germline V gives CDR1 SQVTM, CDR2 ANQGSEA. The time point is: newly diagnosed GD, antithyroid drugs for less than 3 months. From RNA extracted from PBMCs, the TCR library was made. Study-level points and caveats: Relative to newly diagnosed Graves' patients, persistent ones had lower TCR diversity.

The sample also formed part of further work on T cells in Graves' hyperthyroidism and ophthalmopathy. That source reports: Stable Graves' hyperthyroidism meant no ophthalmopathy progression within 18 months.

This chain links TRBV29-1 with TRBJ1-1; D might be TRBD1 (6 bases). The sequence derives from a young man with Graves disease. The specimen comprised peripheral blood mononuclear cells (PBMCs), sampled at new diagnosis, from a patient treated with antithyroid drugs. DNA for the CDR3: TGCAGCGTTCTACGGCGGGGGGCTGGAGCTTTCTTT. This encodes CSVLRRGAGAFF.